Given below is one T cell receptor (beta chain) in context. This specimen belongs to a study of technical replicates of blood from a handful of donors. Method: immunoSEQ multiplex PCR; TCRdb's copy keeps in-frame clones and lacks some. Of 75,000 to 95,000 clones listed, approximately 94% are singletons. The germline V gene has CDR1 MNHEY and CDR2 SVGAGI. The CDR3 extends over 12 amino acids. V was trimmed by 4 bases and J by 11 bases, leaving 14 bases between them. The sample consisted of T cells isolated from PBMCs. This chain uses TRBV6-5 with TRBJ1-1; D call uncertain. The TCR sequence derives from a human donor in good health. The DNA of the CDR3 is TGTGCCAGCAGTTCGCCGACTGATGTGGCTTTCTTT. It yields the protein CASSSPTDVAFF.